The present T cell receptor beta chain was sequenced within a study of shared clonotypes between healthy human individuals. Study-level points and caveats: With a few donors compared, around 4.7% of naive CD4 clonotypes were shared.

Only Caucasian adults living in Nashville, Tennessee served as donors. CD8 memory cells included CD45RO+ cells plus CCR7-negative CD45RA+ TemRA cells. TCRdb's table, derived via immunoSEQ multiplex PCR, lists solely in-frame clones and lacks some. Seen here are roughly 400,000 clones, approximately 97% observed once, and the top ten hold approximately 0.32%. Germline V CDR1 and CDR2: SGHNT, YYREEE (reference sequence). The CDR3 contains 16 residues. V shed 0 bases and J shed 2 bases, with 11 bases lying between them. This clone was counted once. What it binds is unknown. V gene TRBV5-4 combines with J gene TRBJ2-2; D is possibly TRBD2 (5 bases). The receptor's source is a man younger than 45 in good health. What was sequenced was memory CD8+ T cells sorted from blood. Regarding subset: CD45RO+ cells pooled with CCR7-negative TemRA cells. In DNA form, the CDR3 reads TGTGCCAGCAGCTTGGTTGGCGGGTCAAACACCGGGGAGCTGTTTTTT. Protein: CASSLVGGSNTGELFF.